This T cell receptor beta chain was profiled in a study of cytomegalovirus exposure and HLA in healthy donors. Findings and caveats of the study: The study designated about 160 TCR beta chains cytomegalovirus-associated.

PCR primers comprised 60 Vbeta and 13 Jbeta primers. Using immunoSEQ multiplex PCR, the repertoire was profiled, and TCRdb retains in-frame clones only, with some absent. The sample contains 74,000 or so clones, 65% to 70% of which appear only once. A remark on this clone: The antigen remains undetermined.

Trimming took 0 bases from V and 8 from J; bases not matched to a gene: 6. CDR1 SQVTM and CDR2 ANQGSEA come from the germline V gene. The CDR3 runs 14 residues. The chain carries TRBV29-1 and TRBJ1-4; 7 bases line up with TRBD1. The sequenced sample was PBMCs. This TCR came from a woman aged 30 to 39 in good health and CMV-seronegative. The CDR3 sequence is CSVEEGTGDEKLFF. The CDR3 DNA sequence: TGCAGCGTTGAAGAGGGTACAGGGGACGAAAAACTGTTTTTT.